Below, 21 T cell receptor beta chains from the same sample are listed, as sequenced in a study of cytomegalovirus exposure and HLA in healthy donors. Vbeta (60) and Jbeta (13) primers were used in the PCR. Repertoires were generated with immunoSEQ multiplex PCR, while TCRdb's copy carries only in-frame clones and drops some. Of some 95,000 clones listed, approximately 71% are singletons. The sequencing input was PBMCs. Receptors originate from a woman under 30 in good health and CMV-seropositive.

The CDR3 sequence is CASSVGTSGGLGANVLTF. CDR3 sequence (DNA): TGTGCCAGCAGCGTAGGTACTAGCGGGGGGTTGGGGGCCAACGTCCTGACTTTC. V gene TRBV9 combines with J gene TRBJ2-6, with 12 positions matching TRBD2. The CDR3 covers 18 residues. Germline V lookup: CDR1 SGDLS, CDR2 YYNGEE. V shed 0 bases and J 4 bases; nucleotides not matched to a gene: 5.

The CDR3 here is CASSLELNTGELFF. The CDR3 DNA reads as TGTGCCAGCAGCTTAGAACTTAACACCGGGGAGCTGTTTTTT. The chain carries TRBV11-2 and TRBJ2-2; no clear D. CDR1 is SGHAT, CDR2 FQNNGV, per germline. The germline V and J ends were trimmed by 0 bases and 2 bases, with 4 bases remaining between them. This CDR3 is 14 amino acids long.

The rearrangement joins TRBV5-6 to TRBJ1-4, with 9 bases fitting TRBD1. CDR1 is SGHDT and CDR2 is YYEEEE in the germline V gene. This CDR3 region has 18 residues. V shed 1 base and J 6 bases; nucleotides not matched to a gene: 13. The CDR3 region has the DNA TGTGCCAGCAGCTTGTACAGGGGGCTTTCCGGGTGGGATGAAAAACTGTTTTTT. This gives the protein CASSLYRGLSGWDEKLFF.

The gene calls are TRBV6-5 and TRBJ2-5; maybe TRBD2 (5 bases). The CDR3 covers 16 residues. Germline V gene lookup returns CDR1 MNHEY and CDR2 SVGAGI. V dropped 2 bases and J dropped 1 base, with 14 bases sitting between them. The CDR3 nucleotides read TGTGCCAGCAGTTACGCCGCGGGTCTCCCCCAAGAGACCCAGTACTTC. Its translation is CASSYAAGLPQETQYF.

A few counts support this clone. The chain links TRBV6-5 to TRBJ1-2; possibly TRBD1 for D (6 bases). V was cut by 6 bases and J by 4 bases, with 15 bases left in between. Per the germline V gene, CDR1 is MNHEY and CDR2 is SVGAGI. This CDR3 comprises 14 residues. DNA for the CDR3: TGTGCCAGCAGCCGCCGGGGGGCGGCCTATGGCTACACCTTC. Its translation is CASSRRGAAYGYTF.

The chain joins TRBV7-9 to TRBJ2-7; a weak D match, TRBD2 (6 bases). CDR1 and CDR2 from the germline V gene are SEHNR and FQNEAQ (reference sequence). V was trimmed by 5 bases and J by 2 bases, leaving 19 bases between them. The CDR3 spans 16 residues. The CDR3 spells CASSPHVGREAYEQYF. CDR3 nucleotide sequence: TGTGCCAGCAGCCCGCATGTGGGCAGGGAGGCCTACGAGCAGTACTTC.

This chain uses TRBV29-1 with TRBJ2-1; TRBD2 might be the D (7 bases). The CDR3 consists of 18 residues. V lost 6 bases and J lost 3, with 27 bases in between. Per germline, CDR1 SQVTM and CDR2 ANQGSEA. DNA for the CDR3: TGCAGCGTAGGAGGGGGGGGTTGGGGACGGAGCGACTACAATGAGCAGTTCTTC. Its translation is CSVGGGGWGRSDYNEQFF.

The chain employs TRBV7-3 and TRBJ2-3, with 12 bases identical to TRBD2. The CDR3 contains 16 residues. Germline CDR1 is SGHTA and CDR2 is FQGTGA. V dropped 4 bases and J dropped 12; count of bases not matched to a gene: 14. In DNA, the CDR3 is TGTGCCAGCAGCTCTTCGGCTAGCGGGAGGGCCGGTGCACAGTATTTT. It encodes CASSSSASGRAGAQYF.

The chain couples TRBV14 to TRBJ2-7, with a tentative D call TRBD2 (5 bases). Germline V gene sequence: CDR1 SGHDN, CDR2 FVKESK. The CDR3 totals 16 residues. V was shortened by 4 bases and J by 3 bases, with 19 bases between the two germline ends. The CDR3 region is CASSRHGGSPLYEQYF. CDR3 sequence (DNA): TGTGCCAGCAGCCGACACGGAGGATCCCCACTCTACGAGCAGTACTTC.

The chain employs TRBV19 and TRBJ1-3, with a weak D call TRBD1 (6 bases). V lost 7 bases to trimming and J lost 0 bases, with 13 bases between them. The CDR3 totals 15 residues. Looked up from germline, CDR1 is LNHDA and CDR2 is SQIVND (reference sequence). This CDR3 reads CASTDRLSSGNTIYF. The CDR3 DNA sequence: TGTGCCAGTACCGACAGGCTGAGCTCTGGAAACACCATATATTTT.

This rearrangement joins TRBV6-4 to TRBJ2-1; 11 bases agree with TRBD1. This CDR3 is built from 14 residues. Germline CDR1 reads MRHNA; CDR2 reads SNTAGT. J gave up 6 bases and V 2 bases, and 0 bases lay outside the gene matches. CDR3 residues: CASSDGTGGNEQFF. The CDR3 region has the DNA TGTGCCAGCAGTGACGGGACAGGGGGCAATGAGCAGTTCTTC.

The rearrangement links TRBV7-6 to TRBJ1-6, with 7 bases aligning to TRBD1. This CDR3 contains 14 residues. The germline CDR1 and CDR2 sequences are SGHVS and FNYEAQ. Trimming took 5 bases from V and 7 from J; bases not matched to a gene: 5. The CDR3 bases are TGTGCCAGCAGCCCGACAGGGAACAATTCACCCCTCCACTTT. This encodes CASSPTGNNSPLHF.

V is TRBV6-5 and J is TRBJ2-7; a weak D match, TRBD1 (8 bases). Germline V CDR1 and CDR2: MNHEY, SVGAGI. The CDR3 has 14 residues. Trimming removed 5 bases from V and 5 bases from J, with 16 bases in between. CDR3 protein: CASSQQGGLHEQYF. The CDR3 nucleotides read TGTGCCAGCAGTCAACAGGGGGGGCTGCACGAGCAGTACTTC.

This clone was seen a single time. The chain joins TRBV2 to TRBJ1-5, with 9 bases fitting TRBD1. V was clipped by 4 bases and J by 2 bases; unmatched bases: 6. The CDR3 totals 16 residues. CDR1 and CDR2 from the germline V gene are SNHLY and FYNNEI. The chain's CDR3 is CASSAPQGAGNQPQHF. In nucleotides, the CDR3 is TGTGCCAGCAGTGCCCCACAGGGGGCTGGCAATCAGCCCCAGCATTTT.

This clone appeared a single time. This chain joins TRBV5-1 and TRBJ2-5, with a tentative D call TRBD2 (6 bases). Germline V CDR1 and CDR2: SGHRS, YFSETQ. The CDR3 totals 16 residues. V was trimmed by 0 bases and J by 4 bases, leaving 16 bases between them. CDR3 sequence (DNA): TGCGCCAGCAGCTTGGAGGGAGCCTCCGGGGGAGAGACCCAGTACTTC. Translated: CASSLEGASGGETQYF.

The rearrangement joins TRBV5-5 to TRBJ1-1; no definite D call. The V gene lost 0 bases and the J gene lost 4 bases, with 16 bases spanning the gap. Germline lookup yields CDR1 SGHKS and CDR2 YYEKEE (reference sequence). This CDR3 is 16 amino acids long. The CDR3 bases are TGTGCCAGCAGCTTGGCCGAAGCTATGGGCCCCACTGAAGCTTTCTTT. Translating gives CASSLAEAMGPTEAFF.

This clone was recorded once. This chain uses TRBV7-9 with TRBJ1-2, with D perhaps TRBD1 (6 bases). The CDR3 has 15 amino acids. The germline gives CDR1 SEHNR, CDR2 FQNEAQ (reference sequence). V was cut by 6 bases and J by 4 bases, with 18 bases left in between. DNA of the CDR3: TGTGCCAGCAGTTACGGACAGCAAACCCTCTATGGCTACACCTTC. Its protein product is CASSYGQQTLYGYTF.

The rearrangement links TRBV4-3 to TRBJ2-3; D might be TRBD2 (5 bases). Germline V CDR1 and CDR2: LGHNA, YSLEER. V was trimmed by 4 bases and J by 3 bases, leaving 14 bases between them. The CDR3 extends over 15 amino acids. CDR3: CASSLAGVGTDTQYF. The CDR3 nucleotides read TGCGCCAGCAGCCTCGCCGGGGTGGGGACAGATACGCAGTATTTT.

The rearrangement links TRBV6-5 to TRBJ2-7; 13 bases map to TRBD2. From germline, CDR1 is MNHEY and CDR2 SVGAGI. Trimming cost V 2 bases and J 7 bases; bases outside gene matches: 5. The CDR3 totals 15 residues. CDR3 coding DNA: TGTGCCAGCAGTTACCTCGGACTAGCGGGAGAAGAGCAGTACTTC. Its protein is CASSYLGLAGEEQYF.

V gene TRBV6-1 combines with J gene TRBJ2-1, with TRBD1 identical over 10 bases. After removal of 6 bases from V and 7 bases from J, the junction contained 9 bases not matched to a gene. The CDR3 length is 15 residues. The germline V gene has CDR1 MNHNS and CDR2 SASEGT. The CDR3 region is CASRVDRDRGNEQFF. The CDR3 DNA reads TGTGCCAGCAGGGTTGACCGGGACAGGGGAAATGAGCAGTTCTTC.

The chain combines TRBV2 with TRBJ1-5; a weak D match, TRBD1 (5 bases). Germline CDR1 SNHLY, CDR2 FYNNEI. The V and J ends lost 3 bases and 10 bases respectively, with 16 bases between them. The CDR3 totals 14 residues. The chain's CDR3 is CASSDLGRTTPQHF. CDR3 nucleotides: TGTGCCAGCAGTGATTTGGGGCGGACCACCCCCCAGCATTTT.